This record covers a single T cell receptor beta chain. Its cognate antigen has yet to be identified. A junction end diverges from the germline sequence, so it may reflect a read error. The CDR3 starts with the cysteine, ends with the phenylalanine, and has 15 residues. Only CDR3 DNA remains: 45 bases, in frame from the first base. The data belong to a study of tumor-infiltrating lymphocytes in primary liver carcinoma (dated by TCRdb to about 2017). Turning to the overall study: Of the five patients, three men and two women aged 30 to 69 years, four had hepatocellular carcinoma and one had combined HCC and intrahepatic cholangiocarcinoma. Tumors of the five patients were stage T1-T3 N0M0 with maximum diameters of roughly 4.2 to 11 cm. Each sample produced roughly 3.5 to 7.13 million productive TCRbeta reads, and read depth showed no significant difference between tissue types. TCRbeta repertoire sequencing, expression microarrays and whole-exome sequencing were combined in the study across five regions of each liver tumor, with adjacent normal tissue and blood also included. Agilent mRNA microarray profiling was performed on the 25 tumor region samples to relate TCRbeta repertoire diversity to the local molecular phenotype. High reproducibility was observed for the technical replicate repertoires, with mean shared-clone rates about 0.89 and correlation coefficients above 0.95. TCRbeta repertoire sequencing covered 35 or so specimens from 5 patients: some 25 tumor regions, 5 adjacent noncancerous liver tissues and 5 peripheral blood samples. The paper's findings and limits, for the study overall: Because the samples were bulk and unsorted, CD4+ and CD8+ T cell repertoires could not be compared. Repertoire overlap was found to be higher between tumor regions (mean approximately 35%) than between tumor-adjacent (approximately 17%) or tumor-blood (14%) pairs, consistent with antigen-driven expansion. Only the TCR beta chain was sequenced, so true repertoire diversity is likely underestimated because unpaired alpha chains were not captured. A significantly larger repertoire fraction was made up by the top 250 clones in tumors than in blood (p = 0.039). Only roughly 7-24% of top clones appeared in all five regions of a tumor, which suggests that tumor-infiltrating T cells are spatially heterogeneous. With just four or five patients in the study, the authors point out that the findings should be validated in a larger study.

Without any cell sorting, total RNA and DNA were co-extracted from about 20-30 mg of bulk tissue using the AllPrep DNA/RNA mini kit. Roughly 5 patients with histopathologically diagnosed primary liver carcinoma underwent surgical resection in China between late 2015 and March 2016. Chronic HBV infection was present in the patients, and the patients were treatment-naive at sampling. Five spatially separated regions were sampled per tumor: superior, inferior, left-lateral and right-lateral poles, plus the tumor centre. Histology showed that every tumor sample contained more than 80% viable tumor cells. Pieces of fresh tumor and adjacent tissue were cut in half, with one half kept in RNAlater at -80 degrees C and the other half sent for histology. Starting from 500 to 600 ng total RNA, TCRbeta-specific cDNA was produced by reverse transcription with a constant-region primer and ProtoScript II reverse transcriptase. The TCRbeta libraries were prepared through three rounds of nested multiplex PCR following a slightly modified ARM-PCR procedure. Each of the first two PCR rounds ran for roughly 9 cycles using multiplex TRBV1-TRBV30 forward primers together with a Cbeta reverse primer. Sample barcodes and Illumina adapters were attached in a final 25-cycle PCR using Deep VentR polymerase. Before sequencing, amplicons of 200-500 bp were purified from gel using a QIAquick gel extraction kit. An Illumina HiSeq 2500 was used to sequence the TCRbeta amplicons, generating 250-bp paired-end reads. The published analysis was carried out like this. Reads were quality-trimmed with Trimmomatic v0.33, and paired reads were merged with FLASH v1.2.11 to recover full CDR3 sequences. MiGEC v1.2.1b assigned V, D and J germline segments to the rearranged TCRbeta sequences. Clonotype statistics and Shannon-Wiener diversity indices were computed with VDJtools v1.0.0. To reduce sampling bias, subsequent analyses other than the diversity analysis used only the 250 most abundant clonotypes in each sample. The public sequencing data were trimmed at Q25 with fastp and processed into clonotypes with MiXCR by TCRdb, which kept only in-frame beta chains. One record per CDR3 amino acid sequence lists the most common genes and DNA. The V and J calls and clone size are TCRdb's, not the authors'. The sample includes about 70,000 distinct CDR3 sequences, with almost 70% observed a single time. Around 30% of the sample rests with the top ten.

The sequence came from a man in his forties with primary liver carcinoma and hepatitis B virus infection. The sequenced sample was liver tumor tissue from sampling region 4. The cell subset or site label on this specimen signifies: tumor region T4, right-lateral pole. The chain employs TRBV12-3 or TRBV12-4 and TRBJ1-6; 7 middle bases align to TRBD1. The CDR3 protein is CANSSMTGRNSPLHF. The nucleotide sequence is given as TGTGCCAACAGTTCCATGACAGGGCGTAATTCACCTCTCCACTTT.